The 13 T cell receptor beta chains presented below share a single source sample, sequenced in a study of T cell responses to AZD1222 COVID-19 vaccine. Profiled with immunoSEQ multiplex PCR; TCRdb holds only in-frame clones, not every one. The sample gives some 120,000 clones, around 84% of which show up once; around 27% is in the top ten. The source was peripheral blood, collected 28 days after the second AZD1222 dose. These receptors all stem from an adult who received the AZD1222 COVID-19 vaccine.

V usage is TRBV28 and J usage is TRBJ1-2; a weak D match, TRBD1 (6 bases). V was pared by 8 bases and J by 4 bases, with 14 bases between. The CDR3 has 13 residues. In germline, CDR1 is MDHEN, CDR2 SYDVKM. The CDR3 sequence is CASRMPGAYGYTF. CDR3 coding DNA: TGTGCCAGCCGCATGCCAGGGGCCTATGGCTACACCTTC.

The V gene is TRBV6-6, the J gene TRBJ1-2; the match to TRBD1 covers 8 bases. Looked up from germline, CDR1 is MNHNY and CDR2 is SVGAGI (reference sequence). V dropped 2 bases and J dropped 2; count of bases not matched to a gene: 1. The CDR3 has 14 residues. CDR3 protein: CASSYTGGNYGYTF. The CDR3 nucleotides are TGTGCCAGCAGTTACACAGGGGGGAACTATGGCTACACCTTC.

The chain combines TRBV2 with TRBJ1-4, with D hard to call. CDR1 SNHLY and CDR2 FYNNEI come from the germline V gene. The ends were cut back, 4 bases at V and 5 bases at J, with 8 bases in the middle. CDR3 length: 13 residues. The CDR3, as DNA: TGTGCCAGCAGTGTAAGGAGAAATGAAAAACTGTTTTTT. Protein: CASSVRRNEKLFF.

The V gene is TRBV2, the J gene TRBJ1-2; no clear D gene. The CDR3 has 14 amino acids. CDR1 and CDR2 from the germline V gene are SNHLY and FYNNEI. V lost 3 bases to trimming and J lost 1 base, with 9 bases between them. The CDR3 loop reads CASSESRINYGYTF. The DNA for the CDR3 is TGTGCCAGCAGTGAGTCGCGGATTAACTATGGCTACACCTTC.

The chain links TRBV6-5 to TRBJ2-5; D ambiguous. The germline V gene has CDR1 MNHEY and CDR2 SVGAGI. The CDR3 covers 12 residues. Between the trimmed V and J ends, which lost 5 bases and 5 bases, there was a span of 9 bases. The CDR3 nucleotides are TGTGCCAGCAGTAGGTACGGGGAGACCCAGTACTTC. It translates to CASSRYGETQYF.

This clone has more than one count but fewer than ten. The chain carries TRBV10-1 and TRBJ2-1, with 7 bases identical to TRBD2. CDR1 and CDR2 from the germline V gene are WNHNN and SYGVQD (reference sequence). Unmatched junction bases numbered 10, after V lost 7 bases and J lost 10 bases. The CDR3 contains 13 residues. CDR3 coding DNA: TGCGCCAGCACCCAGGACGGACTAGGAGAGCAGTTCTTC. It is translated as CASTQDGLGEQFF.

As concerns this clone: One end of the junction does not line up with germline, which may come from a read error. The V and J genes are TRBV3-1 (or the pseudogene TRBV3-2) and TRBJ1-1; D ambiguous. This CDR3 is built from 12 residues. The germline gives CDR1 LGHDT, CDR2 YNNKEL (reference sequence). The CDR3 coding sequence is TGTGCCGCCGGCCAGTTGAACAGTGAAGCTTTCTTT. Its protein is CAAGQLNSEAFF.

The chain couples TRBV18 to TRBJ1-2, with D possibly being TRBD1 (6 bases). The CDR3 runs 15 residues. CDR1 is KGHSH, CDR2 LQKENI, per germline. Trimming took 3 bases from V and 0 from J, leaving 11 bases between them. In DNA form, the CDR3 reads TGTGCCAGCTCACCCAGGACAGATTCTAACTATGGCTACACCTTC. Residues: CASSPRTDSNYGYTF.

As DNA, the CDR3 is TGTGCCAGCAGTTTAAGGGGCGCGGCGACTGAAGCTTTCTTT. Residues: CASSLRGAATEAFF. This chain connects TRBV27 to TRBJ1-1; the D gene is possibly TRBD1 (5 bases). This CDR3 has 14 amino acids. The V gene lost 2 bases and the J gene lost 5 bases, with 12 bases spanning the gap. Germline V lookup: CDR1 MNHEY, CDR2 SMNVEV (reference sequence).

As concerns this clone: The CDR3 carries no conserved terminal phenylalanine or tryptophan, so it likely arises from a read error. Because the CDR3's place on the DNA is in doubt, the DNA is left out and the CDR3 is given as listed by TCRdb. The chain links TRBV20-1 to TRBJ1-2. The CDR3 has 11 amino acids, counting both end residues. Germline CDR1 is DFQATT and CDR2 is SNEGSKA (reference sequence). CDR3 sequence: CSAGRDAAFRV.

CDR3 region: CASNELARPSNYGYTF. CDR3 in DNA: TGTGCCAGTAATGAGTTGGCCAGGCCTTCTAACTATGGCTACACCTTC. The gene calls are TRBV19 and TRBJ1-2; D remains ambiguous. Germline lookup yields CDR1 LNHDA and CDR2 SQIVND (reference sequence). Deletions cut 7 bases from V and 0 bases from J, with 18 bases between. The CDR3 consists of 16 residues. The entire variable domain, with the rest obtained from reference TRBV19 and TRBJ1-2, is as follows: DGGITQSPKYLFRKEGQNVTLSCEQNLNHDAMYWYRQDPGQGLRLIYYSQIVNDFQKGDIAEGYSVSREKKESFPLTVTSAQKNPTAFYLCASNELARPSNYGYTFGSGTRLTVV.

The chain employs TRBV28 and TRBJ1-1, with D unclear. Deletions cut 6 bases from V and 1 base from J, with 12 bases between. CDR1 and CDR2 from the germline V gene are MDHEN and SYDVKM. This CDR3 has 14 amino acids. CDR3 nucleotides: TGTGCCAGCAGACGCGCAACAGCGAACACTGAAGCTTTCTTT. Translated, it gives CASRRATANTEAFF.

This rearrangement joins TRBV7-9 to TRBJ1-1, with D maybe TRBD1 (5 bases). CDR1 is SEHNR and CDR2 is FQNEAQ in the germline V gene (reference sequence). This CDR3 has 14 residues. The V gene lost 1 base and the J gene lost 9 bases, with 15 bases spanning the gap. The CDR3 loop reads CASSLGGEARQAFF. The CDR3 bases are TGTGCCAGCAGCTTAGGGGGGGAGGCAAGACAAGCTTTCTTT.